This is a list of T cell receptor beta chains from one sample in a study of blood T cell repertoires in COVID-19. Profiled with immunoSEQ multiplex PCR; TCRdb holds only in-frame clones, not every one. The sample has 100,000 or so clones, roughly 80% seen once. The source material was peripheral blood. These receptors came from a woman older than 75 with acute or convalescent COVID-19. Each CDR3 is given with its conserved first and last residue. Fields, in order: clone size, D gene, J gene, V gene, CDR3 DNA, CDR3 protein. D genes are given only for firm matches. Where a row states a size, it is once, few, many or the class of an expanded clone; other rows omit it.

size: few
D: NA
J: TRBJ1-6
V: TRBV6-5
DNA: TGTGCCAGCAGGGGCTCCGCGAGCTTAAGGCCCCTCCACTTT
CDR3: CASRGSASLRPLHF

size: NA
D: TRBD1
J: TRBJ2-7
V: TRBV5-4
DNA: TGTGCCAGCAGCCCCGACAGGGACGAGCAGTACTTC
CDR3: CASSPDRDEQYF

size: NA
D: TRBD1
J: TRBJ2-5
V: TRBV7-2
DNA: TGTGCCAGCAGCACACGAAGGACAGGGGGGGGAGAGACCCAGTACTTC
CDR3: CASSTRRTGGGETQYF

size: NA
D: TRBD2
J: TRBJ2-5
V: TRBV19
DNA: TGTGCCAGTAGTATAAGCGCGGGAGTGGTAGAGACCCAGTACTTC
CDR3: CASSISAGVVETQYF

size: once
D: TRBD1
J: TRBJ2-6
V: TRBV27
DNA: TGTGCCAGCAGTTTACTAAATTTAGGGGGCTCTGTGGGGGCCAACGTCCTGACTTTC
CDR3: CASSLLNLGGSVGANVLTF

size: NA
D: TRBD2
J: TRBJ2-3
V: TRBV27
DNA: TGTGCCAGCAGTCAGGGGCGACTAGCGGTCATACTCGGCACAGATACGCAGTATTTT
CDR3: CASSQGRLAVILGTDTQYF

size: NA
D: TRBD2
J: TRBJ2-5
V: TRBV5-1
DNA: TGCGCCAGCAGCTACTTTAGCGGGAGTGAGACCCAGTACTTC
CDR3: CASSYFSGSETQYF

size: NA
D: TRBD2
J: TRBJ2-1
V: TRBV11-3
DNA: TGTGCCAGCAGCGCACACGGACTAGCGGGAGCCGGTGAGCAGTTCTTC
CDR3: CASSAHGLAGAGEQFF

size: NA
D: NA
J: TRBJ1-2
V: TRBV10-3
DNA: TGTGCCATCAGTGAGGGTCAGGGGAACTATGGCTACACCTTC
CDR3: CAISEGQGNYGYTF

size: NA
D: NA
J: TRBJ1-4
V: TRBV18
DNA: TGTGCCAGCTCGCGGAGAATACAGGGAAGAGAAGAAAAACTGTTTTTT
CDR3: CASSRRIQGREEKLFF

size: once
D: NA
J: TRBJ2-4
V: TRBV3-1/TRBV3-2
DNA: TGTGCCAGCAGCCAAAAGACAGGTACCATTCAGTACTTC
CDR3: CASSQKTGTIQYF

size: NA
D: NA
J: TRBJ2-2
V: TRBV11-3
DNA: TGTGCCAGCACTAGTCGGAACACCGGGGAGCTGTTTTTT
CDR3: CASTSRNTGELFF

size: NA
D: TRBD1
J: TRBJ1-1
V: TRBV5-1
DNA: TGCGCCAGCAGCTTGGCCGGACAGGGCACTGAAGCTTTCTTT
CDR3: CASSLAGQGTEAFF

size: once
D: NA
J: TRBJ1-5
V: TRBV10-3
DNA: TGTGCCATCAGTGAGCCGGGACAGCCCCAGCATTTT
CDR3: CAISEPGQPQHF

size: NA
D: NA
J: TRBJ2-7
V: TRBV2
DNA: TGTGCCAGCAGTTCCACCGAGACAGTGGAAGAGCAGTACTTC
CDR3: CASSSTETVEEQYF

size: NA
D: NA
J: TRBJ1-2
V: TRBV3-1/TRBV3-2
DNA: TGTGCCAGCAGCCTTAGTGGGGCCCGAGACTATGGCTACACCTTC
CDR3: CASSLSGARDYGYTF

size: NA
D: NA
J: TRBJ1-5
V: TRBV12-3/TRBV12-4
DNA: TGTGCCAGCAGTTTGGAGGGTCAGCCCCAGCATTTT
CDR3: CASSLEGQPQHF

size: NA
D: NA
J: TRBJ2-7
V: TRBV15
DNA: TGTGCCACCAGCATCGGGACTTCTGGCGAGCAGTACTTC
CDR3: CATSIGTSGEQYF

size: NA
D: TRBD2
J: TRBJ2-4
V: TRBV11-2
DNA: TGTGCCAGCAGCACTCGACTAGCGGGAGGGAACCTAAAAAACATTCAGTACTTC
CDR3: CASSTRLAGGNLKNIQYF

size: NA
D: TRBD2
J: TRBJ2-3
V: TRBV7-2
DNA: TGTGCCAGCAGCTCCAGACTAGCGGGTTTTATGAATACGCAGTATTTT
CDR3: CASSSRLAGFMNTQYF

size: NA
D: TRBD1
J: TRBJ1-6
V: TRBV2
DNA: TGTGCCAGCAGTGCCGGGACAGTGACTTCACCCCTCCACTTT
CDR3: CASSAGTVTSPLHF

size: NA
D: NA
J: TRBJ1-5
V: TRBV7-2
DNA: TGTGCCAGCAGCTTATACACGGGTAGCAATCAGCCCCAGCATTTT
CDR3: CASSLYTGSNQPQHF

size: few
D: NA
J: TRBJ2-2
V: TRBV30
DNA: TGTGCCTGGAGCGGACAGCTAAACACCGGGGAGCTGTTTTTT
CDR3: CAWSGQLNTGELFF

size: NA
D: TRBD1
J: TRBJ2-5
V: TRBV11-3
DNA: TGTGCCAGCAGCTTAGGCAGGGGGATACTTCAAGAGACCCAGTACTTC
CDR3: CASSLGRGILQETQYF

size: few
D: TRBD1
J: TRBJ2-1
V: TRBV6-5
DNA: TGTGCCAGCAAGAGGGAGACAGGGGGCAATGAGCAGTTCTTC
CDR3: CASKRETGGNEQFF

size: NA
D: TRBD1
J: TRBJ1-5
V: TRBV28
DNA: TGTGCCAGCAGTCCACCGCGGGCCGACAGGGCCGGGCCCGTTAGGGGCAATCAGCCCCAGCATTTT
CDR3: CASSPPRADRAGPVRGNQPQHF

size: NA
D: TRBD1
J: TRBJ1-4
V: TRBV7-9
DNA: TGTGCCAGCAGGGGGACAGGTCGGGGTAATGAAAAACTGTTTTTT
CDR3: CASRGTGRGNEKLFF

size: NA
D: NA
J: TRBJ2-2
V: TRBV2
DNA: TGTGCCAGCAGTGAACGGGAGCCTAACACCGGGGAGCTGTTTTTT
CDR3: CASSEREPNTGELFF

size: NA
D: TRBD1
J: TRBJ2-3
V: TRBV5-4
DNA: TGTGCCAGCAGCTCGAAAGACAGGGTCACAGATACGCAGTATTTT
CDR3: CASSSKDRVTDTQYF

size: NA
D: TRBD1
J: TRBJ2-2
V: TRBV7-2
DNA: TGTGCCAGCAGCACCACAGGGGGGTCCGGGGAGCTGTTTTTT
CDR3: CASSTTGGSGELFF

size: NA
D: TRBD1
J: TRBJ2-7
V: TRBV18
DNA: TGTGCCAGCTCACCCTCCAGGGTGGGGACAGGGGCCTACGAGCAGTACTTC
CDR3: CASSPSRVGTGAYEQYF